This TCR beta chain was sequenced for a study of blood T cell repertoires in COVID-19. As for the study in general: Researchers got acute and convalescent COVID-19 samples from the United States, Italy and Spain. Nucleic acid was either cDNA or gDNA, and it came from T cells, B-cell-depleted T cells, or PBMCs.

V was cut by 7 bases and J by 0 bases, with 9 bases left in between. The CDR3 runs 13 residues. Authors' data handling: The authors estimated nucleated cell counts from reference gene primer amplification. The table came from immunoSEQ multiplex PCR; TCRdb's copy has only in-frame clones and leaves some out. The V and J calls and clone size come from that table; D and trimming were worked out from the DNA. Here the sample spans 77,000 or so clones, approximately 80% being singletons. The specimen was peripheral blood. The V call is TRBV12-3 or TRBV12-4, the J call TRBJ1-2; D remains unclear. This receptor was obtained from a woman in her sixties with acute or convalescent COVID-19. CDR3 DNA sequence: TGTGCCAGCACGCGCTCGGCTAACTATGGCTACACCTTC. Protein sequence: CASTRSANYGYTF.